This TCR beta chain stems from a study of neurological immune-mediated disorders. The study, taken as a whole, reports: None of the CDR3 amino acid sequences of expanded clones recurred across subjects, suggesting private repertoires in all groups. While HTLV-1-associated myelopathy showed the greatest TCR clonal expansion, multiple sclerosis showed the least, falling below healthy controls.

Time point meaning: longitudinal time-point 2. Synthesis of cDNA was accomplished via 5'RACE employing 10-nucleotide random UMIs. MiXCR, run by TCRdb on the 5' RACE reads, gives a single entry per CDR3 protein. This repertoire shows approximately 31,000 distinct CDR3 sequences, less than 15% found once; its top ten account for around 2.3%. This clonotype showed up many times. Its antigen is unidentified. The TCR originated in a woman between 40 and 55 years old in good health. The sequenced material came from PBMCs.

CDR3 amino acids: CASSVAGTGGQETQYF. The DNA of the CDR3 is TGTGCCAGCAGCGTCGCCGGGACAGGGGGACAAGAGACCCAGTACTTC. The genes are TRBV9 and TRBJ2-5, with 11 bases aligning to TRBD1. From germline, CDR1 is SGDLS and CDR2 YYNGEE. V trimming: 2 bases; J trimming: 2 bases; junction bases outside the gene matches: 5. CDR3 length equals 16 residues.